This section outlines one T cell receptor beta chain sequence together with its context. This record comes from a study of blood T cell repertoires in COVID-19. Study-wide context: Both acute and convalescent COVID-19 samples were obtained from the United States, Italy and Spain. PBMCs, B-cell-depleted T cells, or T cells provided the cDNA or gDNA that made up the material.

Per the study methods: Scientists estimated how many nucleated cells there were by amplifying reference gene primers. The assay was immunoSEQ multiplex PCR, and TCRdb's table has in-frame clones only and misses some. Clone size and the V and J calls come from that table; the DNA yielded D and trimming. The sample yields about 260,000 clones, more than 75% seen once. After removal of 7 bases from V and 3 bases from J, the junction contained 5 bases not matched to a gene. There are 15 residues in the CDR3. CDR1 is KGHDR and CDR2 is SFDVKD in the germline V gene. V and J are TRBV24-1 and TRBJ1-1; 12 bases are a match to TRBD1. This TCR was recovered from a woman in her fifties or sixties with COVID-19, enrolled during active disease. Sequenced input: peripheral blood. The CDR3 loop is CATRPGQGAHTEAFF. The CDR3 nucleotides read TGTGCCACCAGACCGGGACAGGGGGCTCACACTGAAGCTTTCTTT.